Listed below are T cell receptor beta chains from one sample, sequenced in a study of Graves' ophthalmopathy and Graves' hyperthyroidism. TCRdb fed the multiplex PCR reads into MiXCR, producing one record per CDR3 protein. The sample gives 40,000 to 50,000 distinct CDR3 sequences, 50% of which show up once; around 23% is in the top ten. Sequencing was done on a sample of peripheral blood. Every receptor here comes from an adult man with Graves' ophthalmopathy. Each CDR3 is given with its conserved first and last residue. The D gene is left open where the match is weak. Only some rows state a clone size, as once, few, many or a class for expanded clones.

j_call v_call d_call cdr3_length clone_size cdr3_aa cdr3_nt
TRBJ1-2 TRBV20-1 . 15 . CSARRGGAGLFGYTF TGCAGTGCTAGGAGGGGGGGGGCAGGCCTATTTGGCTACACCTTC
TRBJ2-1 TRBV6-2/TRBV6-3 . 13 many CASSRRQHNEQFF TGTGCCAGCAGTCGTAGACAGCACAATGAGCAGTTCTTC
TRBJ1-2 TRBV11-2 TRBD1 13 many CASSLARQGGYTF TGTGCCAGCAGCTTAGCGAGACAGGGTGGCTACACCTTC
TRBJ1-5 TRBV15 . 15 . CATSKREVRQETQHF TGTGCCACCAGTAAACGGGAGGTACGCCAAGAGACCCAGCATTTT
TRBJ2-2 TRBV11-3 TRBD1 17 many CASSPGRDRPNTGELFF TGTGCCAGCAGCCCCGGAAGGGACAGGCCGAACACCGGGGAGCTGTTTTTT
TRBJ1-2 TRBV15 . 14 medium-sized CATSRDRTASGYTF TGTGCCACCAGCAGAGACCGGACAGCTTCTGGCTACACCTTC
TRBJ2-7 TRBV5-1 . 12 . CASSGGSYEQYF TGCGCCAGCAGTGGAGGCTCCTACGAGCAGTACTTC
TRBJ2-5 TRBV5-1 . 13 many CASKFNLEETQYF TGCGCCAGCAAGTTTAATCTCGAAGAGACCCAGTACTTC
TRBJ1-1 TRBV19 . 13 . CASSIGPKTEAFF TGTGCCAGTAGTATTGGCCCGAAGACTGAAGCTTTCTTT
TRBJ1-5 TRBV25-1 . 16 . CASSASPGAGNQPQHF TGTGCCAGCAGTGCTAGTCCCGGGGCAGGCAATCAGCCCCAGCATTTT
TRBJ2-1 TRBV4-1 TRBD2 18 many CASSPTGTSGGASDEQFF TGCGCCAGCAGCCCCACCGGGACTAGCGGGGGGGCATCTGATGAGCAGTTCTTC
TRBJ1-5 TRBV7-9 . 16 . CASSGGRGAVSQPQHF TGTGCCAGCAGCGGGGGCAGGGGCGCGGTATCGCAGCCCCAGCATTTT
TRBJ2-7 TRBV20-1 TRBD1 12 . CSAWDRGLEQYF TGCAGTGCCTGGGACAGGGGGCTTGAGCAGTACTTC
TRBJ2-7 TRBV25-1 TRBD2 14 medium-sized CASSDSGRAYEQYF TGTGCCAGCAGTGATAGCGGGCGCGCCTACGAGCAGTACTTC
TRBJ2-5 TRBV5-4 TRBD2 17 many CASSFTSGRAQGETQYF TGTGCCAGCAGCTTTACTAGCGGGAGGGCCCAAGGAGAGACCCAGTACTTC
TRBJ2-7 TRBV2 TRBD2 14 . CASSDSGSPYEQYF TGTGCCAGCAGTGACAGCGGGAGCCCCTACGAGCAGTACTTC
TRBJ2-1 TRBV7-3 . 12 . CASSLRRGEQFF TGTGCCAGCAGCCTGAGACGGGGTGAGCAGTTCTTC
TRBJ2-3 TRBV6-4 . 13 many CASPGVFWDTQYF TGTGCCAGCCCCGGGGTGTTCTGGGATACGCAGTATTTT
TRBJ1-6 TRBV7-2 . 15 . CASSSTSGDNSPLHF TGTGCCAGCAGCTCCACGTCAGGGGACAATTCACCCCTCCACTTT
TRBJ2-6 TRBV7-8 TRBD1 19 many CASSLNGQGRHSGANVLTF TGTGCCAGCAGCTTAAACGGACAGGGAAGGCACTCTGGGGCCAACGTCCTGACTTTC
TRBJ2-6 TRBV11-3 TRBD2 18 many CASSSSSGRASGANVLTF TGTGCCAGCAGCTCTTCTAGCGGGAGGGCCTCTGGGGCCAACGTCCTGACTTTC
TRBJ2-1 TRBV6-6 . 12 many CASSYSSREQFF TGTGCCAGCAGTTACTCTTCTCGTGAGCAGTTCTTC
TRBJ2-1 TRBV19 TRBD2 16 many CASTVAGGSSYNEQFF TGTGCCAGTACTGTAGCGGGGGGGAGCTCCTACAATGAGCAGTTCTTC
TRBJ2-5 TRBV6-5 . 13 many CASMGGIQETQYF TGTGCCAGCATGGGCGGCATTCAAGAGACCCAGTACTTC
TRBJ2-3 TRBV6-1 TRBD2 15 many CASRSGLAVGDTQYF TGTGCCAGCAGATCGGGACTAGCTGTCGGAGATACGCAGTATTTT
TRBJ1-2 TRBV11-2 TRBD1 14 . CASSPDRLNYGYTF TGTGCCAGCAGCCCGGACAGGCTTAACTATGGCTACACCTTC
TRBJ2-7 TRBV3-1 . 14 many CASSYAGSLNEQYF TGTGCCAGCAGTTACGCAGGTTCCCTTAACGAGCAGTACTTC